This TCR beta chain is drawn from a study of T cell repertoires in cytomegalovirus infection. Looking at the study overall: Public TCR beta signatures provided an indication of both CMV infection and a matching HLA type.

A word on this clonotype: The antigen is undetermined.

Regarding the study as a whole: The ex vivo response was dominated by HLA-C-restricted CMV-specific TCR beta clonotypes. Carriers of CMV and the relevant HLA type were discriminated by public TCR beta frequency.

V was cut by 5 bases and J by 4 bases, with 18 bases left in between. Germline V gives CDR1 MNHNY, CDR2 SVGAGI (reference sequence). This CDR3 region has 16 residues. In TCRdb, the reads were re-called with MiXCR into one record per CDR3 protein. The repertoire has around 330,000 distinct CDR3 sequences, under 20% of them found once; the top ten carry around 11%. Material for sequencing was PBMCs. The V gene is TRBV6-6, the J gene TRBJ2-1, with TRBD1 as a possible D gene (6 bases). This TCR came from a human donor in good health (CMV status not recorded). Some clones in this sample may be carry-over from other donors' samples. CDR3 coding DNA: TGTGCCAGCAGTGACTACAGGGCCGATTATTACAATGAGCAGTTCTTC. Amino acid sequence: CASSDYRADYYNEQFF.